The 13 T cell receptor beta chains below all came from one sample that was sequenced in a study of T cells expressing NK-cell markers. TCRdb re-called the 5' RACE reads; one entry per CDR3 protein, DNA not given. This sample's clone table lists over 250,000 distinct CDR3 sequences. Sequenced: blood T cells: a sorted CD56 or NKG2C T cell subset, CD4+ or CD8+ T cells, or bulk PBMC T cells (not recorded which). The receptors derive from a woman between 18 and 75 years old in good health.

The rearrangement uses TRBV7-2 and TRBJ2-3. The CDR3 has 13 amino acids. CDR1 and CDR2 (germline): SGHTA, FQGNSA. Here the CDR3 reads CASSLARAISQYF.

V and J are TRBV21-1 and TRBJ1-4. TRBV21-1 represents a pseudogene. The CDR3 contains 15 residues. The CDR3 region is CASSNLTATNEKLFF.

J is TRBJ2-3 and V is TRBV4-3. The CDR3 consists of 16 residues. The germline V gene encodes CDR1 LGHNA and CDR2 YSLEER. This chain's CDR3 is CASSQGQTLAGDTQYF.

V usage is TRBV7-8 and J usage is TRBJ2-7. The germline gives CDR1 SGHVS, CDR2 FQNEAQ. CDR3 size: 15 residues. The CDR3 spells CASSLVGVASYEQYF.

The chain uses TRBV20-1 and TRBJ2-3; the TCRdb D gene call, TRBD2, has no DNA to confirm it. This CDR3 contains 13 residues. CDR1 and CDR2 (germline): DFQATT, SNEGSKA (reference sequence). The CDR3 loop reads CSVATSGLYTQYF.

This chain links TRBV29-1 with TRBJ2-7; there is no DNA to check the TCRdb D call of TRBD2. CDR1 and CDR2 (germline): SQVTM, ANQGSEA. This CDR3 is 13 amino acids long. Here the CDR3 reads CSVEKGTSRRQYF.

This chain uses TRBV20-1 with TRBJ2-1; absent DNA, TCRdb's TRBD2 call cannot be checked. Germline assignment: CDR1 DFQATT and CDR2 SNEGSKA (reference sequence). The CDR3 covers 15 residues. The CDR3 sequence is CSAREPAGPGDEQFF.

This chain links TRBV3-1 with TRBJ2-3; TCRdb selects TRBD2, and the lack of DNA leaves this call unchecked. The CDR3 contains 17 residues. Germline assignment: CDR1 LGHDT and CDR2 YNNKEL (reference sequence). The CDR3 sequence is CASSVWTSGVGTDTQYF.

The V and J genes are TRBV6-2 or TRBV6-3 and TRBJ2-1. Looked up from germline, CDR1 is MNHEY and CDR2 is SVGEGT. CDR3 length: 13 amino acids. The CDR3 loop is CASSYLASHEQFF.

The CDR3 is CASATHETSQVTQYF. The chain carries TRBV12-3 or TRBV12-4 and TRBJ2-5; lacking DNA, the TRBD2 call made by TCRdb goes unchecked. The CDR3 contains 15 residues.

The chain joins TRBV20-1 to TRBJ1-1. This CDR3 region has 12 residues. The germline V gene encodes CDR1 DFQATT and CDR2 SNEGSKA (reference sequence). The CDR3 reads CSARHSPTEAFF.

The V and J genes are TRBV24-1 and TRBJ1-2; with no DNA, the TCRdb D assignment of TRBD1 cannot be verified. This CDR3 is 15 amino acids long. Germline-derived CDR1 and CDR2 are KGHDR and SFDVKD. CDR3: CATSPGQAANYGYTF.

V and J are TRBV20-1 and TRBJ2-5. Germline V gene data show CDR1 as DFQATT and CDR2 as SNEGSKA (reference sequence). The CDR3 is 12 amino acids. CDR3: CSARQYQETQYF.